This T cell receptor (beta chain) was captured in a study of blood T cell repertoires in COVID-19. Clones were read by immunoSEQ multiplex PCR, and TCRdb kept only the in-frame ones, dropping some. The sample has fewer than 300,000 clones; roughly nine tenths are singletons. Germline loops: CDR1 SGHAT, CDR2 FQNNGV. V lost 5 bases to trimming and J lost 8 bases; unmatched junction nucleotides: 7. This CDR3 comprises 13 residues. The chain is built from TRBV11-2 and TRBJ2-3; 7 nucleotides agree with TRBD2. The specimen was peripheral blood. The TCR comes from a woman under 40 with COVID-19, enrolled during active disease. The CDR3 nucleotides read TGTGCCAGCAGCCTTCGGACTAGTCCTACGCAGTATTTT. As protein: CASSLRTSPTQYF.